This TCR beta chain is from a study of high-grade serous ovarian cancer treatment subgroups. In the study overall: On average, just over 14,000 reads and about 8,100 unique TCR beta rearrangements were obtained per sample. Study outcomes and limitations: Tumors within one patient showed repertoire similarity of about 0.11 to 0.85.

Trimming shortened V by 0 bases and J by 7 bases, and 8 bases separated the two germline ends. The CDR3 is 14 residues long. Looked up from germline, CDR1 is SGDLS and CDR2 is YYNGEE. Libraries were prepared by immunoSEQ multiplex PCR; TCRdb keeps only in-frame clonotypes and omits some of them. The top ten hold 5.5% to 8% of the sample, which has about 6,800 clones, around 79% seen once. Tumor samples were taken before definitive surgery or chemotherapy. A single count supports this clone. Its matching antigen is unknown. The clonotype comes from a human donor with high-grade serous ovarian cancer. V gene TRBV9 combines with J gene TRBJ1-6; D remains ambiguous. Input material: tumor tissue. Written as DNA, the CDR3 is TGTGCCAGCAGCGTAGCGGATGGAAATTCACCCCTCCACTTT. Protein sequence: CASSVADGNSPLHF.